The T cell receptor (beta chain) described here comes from a study of T cell responses to AZD1222 COVID-19 vaccine. General study findings and limits: Increased Spike-specific TCR breadth and depth were observed after two AZD1222 doses. Samples come after the peak T cell response, not at day 14.

Only in-frame clones appear in the TCRdb table, and some are missing; sequencing was by immunoSEQ multiplex PCR. The sample lists some 120,000 clones, about 86% seen once, with approximately 12% in the top ten. On this clone itself: The antigen is undetermined.

Sample: peripheral blood, taken on day 0 of AZD1222 vaccination. This receptor was identified in an adult in good health.

CDR3 coding DNA: TGTGCCAGCTCACCGCAGGAAGGGTCGGACTATGGCTACACCTTC. Translation: CASSPQEGSDYGYTF. The V gene is TRBV18, the J gene TRBJ1-2; D remains unclear. Looked up from germline, CDR1 is KGHSH and CDR2 is LQKENI. With 3 bases removed from V and 3 bases from J, the gap between germline ends came to 14 bases. The CDR3 extends over 15 amino acids. Drawing the rest from reference TRBV18 and TRBJ1-2, the complete variable domain is NAGVMQNPRHLVRRRGQEARLRCSPMKGHSHVYWYRQLPEEGLKFMVYLQKENIIDESGMPKERFSAEFPKEGPSILRIQQVVRGDSAAYFCASSPQEGSDYGYTFGSGTRLTVV.